The TCR beta chain under discussion was sequenced for a study of long-term antiretroviral therapy in people with HIV. General study results and limits: Increased diversity was seen after ART, yet it remained lower than in transplant donor controls. Those clones which expanded before ART made up the dominant part of the repertoire at all time points. In HIV, the repertoires covered a tighter span of CDR3 lengths than in controls.

The immunoSEQ assay was v3.0, run at survey level. Assay: immunoSEQ multiplex PCR; the TCRdb copy retains only in-frame clones and omits some. The top ten clones hold 7% to 10% of a sample with tens of thousands of clones, roughly 84% of them seen once. To note about this clone: Its matching antigen is unknown.

The sequence was obtained from a man in his forties with HIV. This specimen was unsorted PBMCs, taken less than 5 years after starting antiretroviral therapy.

The CDR3 bases are TGTGCCAGCAGCCCTAAGACTAGCGGCCCCTACGAGCAGTACTTC. The encoded protein is CASSPKTSGPYEQYF. The chain employs TRBV2 and TRBJ2-7, with 9 bases aligning to TRBD2. Trimming cost V 6 bases and J 2 bases; bases outside gene matches: 8. The germline V gene encodes CDR1 SNHLY and CDR2 FYNNEI. This CDR3 region has 15 residues. Using reference TRBV2 and TRBJ2-7 for the parts outside the CDR3, the full variable domain is EPEVTQTPSHQVTQMGQEVILRCVPISNHLYFYWYRQILGQKVEFLVSFYNNEISEKSEIFDDQFSVERPDGSNFTLKIRSTKLEDSAMYFCASSPKTSGPYEQYFGPGTRLTVT.